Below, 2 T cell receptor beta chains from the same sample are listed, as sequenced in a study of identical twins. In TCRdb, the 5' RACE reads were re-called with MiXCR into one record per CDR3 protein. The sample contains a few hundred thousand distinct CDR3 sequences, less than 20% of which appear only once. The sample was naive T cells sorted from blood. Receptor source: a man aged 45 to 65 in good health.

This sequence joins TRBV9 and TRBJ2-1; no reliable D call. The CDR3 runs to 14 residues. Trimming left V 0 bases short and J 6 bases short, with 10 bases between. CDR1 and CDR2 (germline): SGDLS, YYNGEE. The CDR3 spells CASSVAPELNEQFF. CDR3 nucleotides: TGTGCCAGCAGCGTAGCTCCGGAGCTCAATGAGCAGTTCTTC.

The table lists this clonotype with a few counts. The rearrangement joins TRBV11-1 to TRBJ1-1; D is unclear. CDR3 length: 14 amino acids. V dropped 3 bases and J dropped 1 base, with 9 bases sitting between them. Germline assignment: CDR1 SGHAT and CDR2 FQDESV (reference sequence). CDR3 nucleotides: TGTGCCAGCAGCTTCGGCCCGGGGAACACTGAAGCTTTCTTT. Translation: CASSFGPGNTEAFF.